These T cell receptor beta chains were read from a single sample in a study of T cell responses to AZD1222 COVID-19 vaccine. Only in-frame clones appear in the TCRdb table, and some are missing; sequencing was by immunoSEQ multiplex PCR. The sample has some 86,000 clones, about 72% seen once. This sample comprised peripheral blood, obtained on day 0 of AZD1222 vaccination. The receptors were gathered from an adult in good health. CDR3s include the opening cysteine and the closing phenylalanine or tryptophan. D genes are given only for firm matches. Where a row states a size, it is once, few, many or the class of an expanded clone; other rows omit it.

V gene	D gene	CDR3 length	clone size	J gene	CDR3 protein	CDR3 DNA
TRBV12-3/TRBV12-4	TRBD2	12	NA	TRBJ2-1	CASESGRGEQFF	TGTGCCAGCGAGAGCGGGAGAGGTGAGCAGTTCTTC
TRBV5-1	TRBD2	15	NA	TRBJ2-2	CASSPASGLAGELFF	TGCGCCAGCAGCCCCGCTAGCGGTCTGGCCGGGGAGCTGTTTTTT
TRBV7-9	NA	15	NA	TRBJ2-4	CASSLVLGPLNIQYF	TGTGCCAGCAGCTTAGTATTGGGTCCCCTTAACATTCAGTACTTC
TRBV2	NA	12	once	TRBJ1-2	CASSSGSYGYTF	TGTGCCAGCAGTTCCGGGAGCTATGGCTACACCTTC
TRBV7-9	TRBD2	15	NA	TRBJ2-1	CASSAGLADYNEQFF	TGTGCCAGCAGCGCGGGACTAGCGGATTACAATGAGCAGTTCTTC
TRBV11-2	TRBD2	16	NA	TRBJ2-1	CASRGEGTSRRHEQFF	TGTGCCAGCAGAGGGGAGGGGACTAGCCGGAGGCATGAGCAGTTCTTC
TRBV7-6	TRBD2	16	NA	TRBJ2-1	CASSLGLAGGRHEQFF	TGTGCCAGCAGCTTAGGCCTAGCGGGAGGGCGGCATGAGCAGTTCTTC
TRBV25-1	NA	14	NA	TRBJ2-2	CASSELGNTGELFF	TGTGCCAGCAGTGAACTTGGGAACACCGGGGAGCTGTTTTTT
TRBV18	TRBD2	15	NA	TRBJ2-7	CASSPPGLAGYEQYF	TGTGCCAGCTCACCACCGGGACTAGCGGGCTACGAGCAGTACTTC
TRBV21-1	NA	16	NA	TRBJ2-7	CASSRSGQGFVWEQYF	TGTGCCAGCAGCAGGTCCGGGCAGGGGTTTGTTTGGGAGCAGTACTTC
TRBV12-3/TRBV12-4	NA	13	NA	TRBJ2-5	CASSPQGQETQYF	TGTGCCAGCAGTCCCCAGGGTCAAGAGACCCAGTACTTC
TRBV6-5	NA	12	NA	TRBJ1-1	CASGRWGVEAFF	TGTGCCAGTGGGAGGTGGGGGGTGGAAGCTTTCTTT
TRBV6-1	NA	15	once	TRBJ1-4	CASSEARGLDEKLFF	TGTGCCAGCAGTGAAGCACGAGGGTTGGATGAAAAACTGTTTTTT
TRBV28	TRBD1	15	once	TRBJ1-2	CASMGRGAPNYGYTF	TGTGCCAGCATGGGCAGGGGGGCACCTAACTATGGCTACACCTTC
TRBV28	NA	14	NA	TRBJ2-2	CASRLQGNTGELFF	TGTGCCAGCAGACTACAGGGGAACACCGGGGAGCTGTTTTTT